This record looks at one TCR beta chain sequence and its context. The antigen is undetermined. These data belong to a study of tumor-infiltrating lymphocytes in primary liver carcinoma. Regarding the study as a whole: The use of bulk unsorted samples meant that CD4+ and CD8+ repertoires were not compared.

Germline DNA was also extracted, and blood RNA was taken from unsorted whole blood. A constant-region primer served to make TCR beta cDNA from approximately 490 ng total RNA. Amplification in three nested multiplex PCR rounds with slightly modified ARM-PCR gave rise to TCR beta libraries. The first two PCR rounds used TRBV1-TRBV30 primers with a Cbeta primer, approximately 10 cycles each. From the multiplex PCR reads, TCRdb called clonotypes with MiXCR, one entry per CDR3 protein. This sample has fewer than 250,000 distinct CDR3 sequences, with less than 65% found just once. The CDR3 runs to 14 residues. Trimming pared 6 bases from V and 5 bases from J, leaving 16 bases between. CDR1 MDHEN and CDR2 SYDVKM come from the germline V gene.

This receptor was obtained from a woman aged 60 to 75 with primary liver carcinoma and hepatitis B virus infection. The chain joins TRBV28 to TRBJ2-5; D is possibly TRBD2 (5 bases). Sequenced input: peripheral blood. The CDR3 loop is CASSPEGIGETQYF. The CDR3 DNA sequence: TGTGCCAGCAGCCCAGAGGGAATCGGGGAGACCCAGTACTTC.